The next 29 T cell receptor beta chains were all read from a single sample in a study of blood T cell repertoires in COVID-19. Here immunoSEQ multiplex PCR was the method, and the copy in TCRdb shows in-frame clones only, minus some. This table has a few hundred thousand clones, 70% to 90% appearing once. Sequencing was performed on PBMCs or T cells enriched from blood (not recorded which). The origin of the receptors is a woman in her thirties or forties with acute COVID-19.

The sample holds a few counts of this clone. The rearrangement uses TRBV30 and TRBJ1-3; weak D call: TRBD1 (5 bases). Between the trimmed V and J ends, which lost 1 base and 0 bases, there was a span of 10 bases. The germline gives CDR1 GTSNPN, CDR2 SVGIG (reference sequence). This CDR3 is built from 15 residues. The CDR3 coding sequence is TGTGCCTGGAGTGGGACACCTGACTCTGGAAACACCATATATTTT. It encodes CAWSGTPDSGNTIYF.

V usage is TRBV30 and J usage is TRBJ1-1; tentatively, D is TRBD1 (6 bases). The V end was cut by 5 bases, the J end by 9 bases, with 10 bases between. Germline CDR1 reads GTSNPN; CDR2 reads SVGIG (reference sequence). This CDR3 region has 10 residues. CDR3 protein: CAWVGTKAFF. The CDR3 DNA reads TGTGCCTGGGTCGGGACAAAAGCTTTCTTT.

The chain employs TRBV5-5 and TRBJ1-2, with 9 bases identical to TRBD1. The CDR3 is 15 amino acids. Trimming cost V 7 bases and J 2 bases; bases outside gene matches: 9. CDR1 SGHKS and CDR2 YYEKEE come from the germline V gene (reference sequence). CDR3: CASQTGQGKNYGYTF. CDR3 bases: TGTGCCAGCCAAACCGGACAGGGGAAGAACTATGGCTACACCTTC.

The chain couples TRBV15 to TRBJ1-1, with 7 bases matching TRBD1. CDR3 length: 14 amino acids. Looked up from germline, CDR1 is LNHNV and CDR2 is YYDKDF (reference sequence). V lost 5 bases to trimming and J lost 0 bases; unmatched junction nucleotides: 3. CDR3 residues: CATSDRELNTEAFF. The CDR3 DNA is TGTGCCACCAGCGACAGGGAGTTGAACACTGAAGCTTTCTTT.

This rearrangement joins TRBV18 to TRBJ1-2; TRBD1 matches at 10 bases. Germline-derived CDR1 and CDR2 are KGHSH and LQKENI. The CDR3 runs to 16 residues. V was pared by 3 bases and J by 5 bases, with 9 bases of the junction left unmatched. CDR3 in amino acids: CASSPPGTGVPYGYTF. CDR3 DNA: TGTGCCAGCTCACCCCCCGGGACAGGGGTGCCATATGGCTACACCTTC.

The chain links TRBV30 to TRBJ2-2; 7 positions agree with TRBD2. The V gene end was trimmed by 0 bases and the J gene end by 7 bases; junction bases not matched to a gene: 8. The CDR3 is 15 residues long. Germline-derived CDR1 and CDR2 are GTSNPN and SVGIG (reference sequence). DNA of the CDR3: TGTGCCTGGAGTGTAAGACGCGGGAGTGGCGGGGAGCTGTTTTTT. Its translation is CAWSVRRGSGGELFF.

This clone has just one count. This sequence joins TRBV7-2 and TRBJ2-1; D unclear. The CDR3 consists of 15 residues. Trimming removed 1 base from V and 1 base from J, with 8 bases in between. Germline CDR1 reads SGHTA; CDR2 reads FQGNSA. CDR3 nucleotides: TGTGCCAGCAGCTTAGGAACTACTTCCTACAATGAGCAGTTCTTC. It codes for CASSLGTTSYNEQFF.

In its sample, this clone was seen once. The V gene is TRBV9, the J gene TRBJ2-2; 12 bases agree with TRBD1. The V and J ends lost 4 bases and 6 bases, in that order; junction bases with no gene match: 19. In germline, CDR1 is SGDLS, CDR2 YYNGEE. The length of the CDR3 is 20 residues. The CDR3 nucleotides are TGTGCCAGCAGCAAAGGAGCGGGGACAGGGGGCGGTAAAGTGGCCGGGGAGCTGTTTTTT. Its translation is CASSKGAGTGGGKVAGELFF.

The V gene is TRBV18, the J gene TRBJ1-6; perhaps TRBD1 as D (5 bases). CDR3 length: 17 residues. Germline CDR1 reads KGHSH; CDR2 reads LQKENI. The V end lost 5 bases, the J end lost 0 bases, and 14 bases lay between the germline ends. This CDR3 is CASSTRQGLSYNSPLHF. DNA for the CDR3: TGTGCCAGCTCAACCCGTCAGGGTCTCTCCTATAATTCACCCCTCCACTTT.

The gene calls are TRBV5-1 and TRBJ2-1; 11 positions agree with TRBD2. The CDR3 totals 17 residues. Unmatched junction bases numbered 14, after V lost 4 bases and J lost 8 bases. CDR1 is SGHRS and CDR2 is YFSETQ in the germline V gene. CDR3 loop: CASSTLLAGALMDEQFF. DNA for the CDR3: TGCGCCAGCAGCACCTTACTAGCGGGGGCCCTAATGGATGAGCAGTTCTTC.

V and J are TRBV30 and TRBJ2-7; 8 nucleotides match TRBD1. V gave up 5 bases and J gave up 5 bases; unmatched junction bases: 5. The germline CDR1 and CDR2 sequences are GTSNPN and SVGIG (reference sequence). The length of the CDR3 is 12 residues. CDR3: CAWGDRGHEQYF. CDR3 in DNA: TGTGCCTGGGGAGACAGGGGACACGAGCAGTACTTC.

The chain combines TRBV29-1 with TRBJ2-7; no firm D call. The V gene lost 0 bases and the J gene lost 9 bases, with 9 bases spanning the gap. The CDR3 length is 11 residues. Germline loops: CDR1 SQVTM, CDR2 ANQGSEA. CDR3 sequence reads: CSVEDQIGQYF. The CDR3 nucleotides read TGCAGCGTTGAAGATCAAATCGGGCAGTACTTC.

The CDR3 here is CASRSTGGGEKLFF. The CDR3 bases are TGCGCCAGCAGATCTACTGGGGGAGGTGAAAAACTGTTTTTT. The genes are TRBV5-1 and TRBJ1-4, with D perhaps matching TRBD1 (5 bases). The CDR3 spans 14 residues. Germline V gene data show CDR1 as SGHRS and CDR2 as YFSETQ. The V end lost 5 bases, the J end lost 7 bases, and 15 bases lay between the germline ends.

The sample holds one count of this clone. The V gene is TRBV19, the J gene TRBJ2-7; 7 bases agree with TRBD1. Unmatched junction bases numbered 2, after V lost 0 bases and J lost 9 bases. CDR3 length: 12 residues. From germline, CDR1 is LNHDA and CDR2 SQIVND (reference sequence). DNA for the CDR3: TGTGCCAGTAGTATAGATGGACAGGTGCAGTACTTC. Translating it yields CASSIDGQVQYF.

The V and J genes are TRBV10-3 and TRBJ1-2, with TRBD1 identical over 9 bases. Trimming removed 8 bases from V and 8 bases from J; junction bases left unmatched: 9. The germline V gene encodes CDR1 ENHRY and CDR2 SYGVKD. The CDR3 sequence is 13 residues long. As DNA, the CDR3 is TGTGCCATCTCCGGGACAGGGATGGGCGGCTACACCTTC. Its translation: CAISGTGMGGYTF.

For the CDR3, the DNA is TGTGCCAGCAGCTTATGGGGACTACTCTCTTCCTACGAGCAGTACGTC. This gives the protein CASSLWGLLSSYEQYV. The V and J genes are TRBV7-2 and TRBJ2-7; the match to TRBD2 covers 7 bases. V trimming: 2 bases; J trimming: 1 base; junction bases outside the gene matches: 8. This CDR3 contains 16 residues. Germline lookup yields CDR1 SGHTA and CDR2 FQGNSA.

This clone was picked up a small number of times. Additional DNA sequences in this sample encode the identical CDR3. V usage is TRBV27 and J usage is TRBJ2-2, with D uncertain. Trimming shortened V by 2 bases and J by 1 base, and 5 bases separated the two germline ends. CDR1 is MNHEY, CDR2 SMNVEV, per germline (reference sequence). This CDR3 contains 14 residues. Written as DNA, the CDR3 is TGTGCCAGCAGTTTAGGCAGGAACACCGGGGAGCTGTTTTTT. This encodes CASSLGRNTGELFF.

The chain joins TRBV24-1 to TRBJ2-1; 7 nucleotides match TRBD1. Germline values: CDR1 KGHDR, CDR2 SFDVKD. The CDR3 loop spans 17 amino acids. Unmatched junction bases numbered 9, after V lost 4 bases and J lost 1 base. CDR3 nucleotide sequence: TGTGCCACCAGTGACTCCCCTAGGACAGGTTCCTACAATGAGCAGTTCTTC. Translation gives CATSDSPRTGSYNEQFF.

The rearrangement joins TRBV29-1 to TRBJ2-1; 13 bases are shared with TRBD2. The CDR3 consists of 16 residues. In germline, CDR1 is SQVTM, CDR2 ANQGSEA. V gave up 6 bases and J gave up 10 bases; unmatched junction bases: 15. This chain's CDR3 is CSVGTSGIQSNGEQFF. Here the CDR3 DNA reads TGCAGCGTCGGGACTAGCGGGATACAGAGTAATGGCGAGCAGTTCTTC.

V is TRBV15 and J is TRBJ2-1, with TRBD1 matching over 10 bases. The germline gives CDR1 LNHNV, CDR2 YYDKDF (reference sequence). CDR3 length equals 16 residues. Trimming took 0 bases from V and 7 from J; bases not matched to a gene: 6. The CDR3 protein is CATSREGGTGANEQFF. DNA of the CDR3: TGTGCCACCAGCAGAGAAGGCGGGACAGGGGCTAATGAGCAGTTCTTC.

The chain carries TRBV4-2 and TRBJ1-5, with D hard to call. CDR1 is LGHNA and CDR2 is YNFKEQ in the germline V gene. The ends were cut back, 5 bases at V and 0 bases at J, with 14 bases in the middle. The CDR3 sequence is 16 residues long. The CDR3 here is CASSTMVSDSNQPQHF. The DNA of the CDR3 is TGTGCCAGCAGCACAATGGTTTCCGATAGCAATCAGCCCCAGCATTTT.

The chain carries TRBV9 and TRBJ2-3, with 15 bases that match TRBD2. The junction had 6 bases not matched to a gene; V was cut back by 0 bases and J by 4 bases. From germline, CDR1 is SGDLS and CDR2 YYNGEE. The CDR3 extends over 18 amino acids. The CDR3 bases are TGTGCCAGCAGCGTAGACCTCCGGACTAGCGGGGGGGCAGATACGCAGTATTTT. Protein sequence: CASSVDLRTSGGADTQYF.

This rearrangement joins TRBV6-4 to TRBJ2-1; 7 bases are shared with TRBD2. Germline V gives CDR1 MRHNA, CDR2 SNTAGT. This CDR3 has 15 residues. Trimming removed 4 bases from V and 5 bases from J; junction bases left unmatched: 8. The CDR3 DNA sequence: TGTGCCAGCAGTGCCTCCCGACTAGCTCACAATGAGCAGTTCTTC. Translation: CASSASRLAHNEQFF.

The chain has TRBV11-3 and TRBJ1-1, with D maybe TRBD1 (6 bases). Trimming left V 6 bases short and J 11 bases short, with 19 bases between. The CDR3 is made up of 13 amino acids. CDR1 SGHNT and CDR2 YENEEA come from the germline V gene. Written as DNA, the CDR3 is TGTGCCAGCAGAGGGACAACCTCCCTTGCGGCTTTCTTT. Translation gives CASRGTTSLAAFF.

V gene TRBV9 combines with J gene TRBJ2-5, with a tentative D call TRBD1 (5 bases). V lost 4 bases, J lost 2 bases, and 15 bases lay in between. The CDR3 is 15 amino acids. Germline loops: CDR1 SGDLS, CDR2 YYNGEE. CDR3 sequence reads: CASSSTLTDQETQYF. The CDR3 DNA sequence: TGTGCCAGCAGCTCAACCTTGACAGATCAAGAGACCCAGTACTTC.

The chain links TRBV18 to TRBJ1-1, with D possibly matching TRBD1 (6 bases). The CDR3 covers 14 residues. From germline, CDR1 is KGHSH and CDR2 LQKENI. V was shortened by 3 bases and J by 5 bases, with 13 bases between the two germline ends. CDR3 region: CASSPMEGGTEAFF. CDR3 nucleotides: TGTGCCAGCTCACCGATGGAGGGGGGGACTGAAGCTTTCTTT.

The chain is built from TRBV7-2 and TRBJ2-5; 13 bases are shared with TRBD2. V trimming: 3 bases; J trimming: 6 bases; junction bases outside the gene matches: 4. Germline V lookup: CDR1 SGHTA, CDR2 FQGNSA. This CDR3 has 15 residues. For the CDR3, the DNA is TGTGCCAGCAGCTTTACTAGCGGGGGGGCACAGACCCAGTACTTC. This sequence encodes CASSFTSGGAQTQYF.

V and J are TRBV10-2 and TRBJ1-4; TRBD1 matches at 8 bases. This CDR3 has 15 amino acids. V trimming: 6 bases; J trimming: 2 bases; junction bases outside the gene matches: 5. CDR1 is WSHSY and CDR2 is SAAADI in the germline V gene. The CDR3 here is CASRKDRATNEKLFF. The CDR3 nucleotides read TGCGCCAGCAGAAAGGACAGGGCGACTAATGAAAAACTGTTTTTT.

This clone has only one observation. In DNA form, the CDR3 reads TGTGCCAGCAGCCAACTAGATGAGCTGTTTTTT. Translated: CASSQLDELFF. The chain couples TRBV2 to TRBJ2-2; tentative D call: TRBD2 (5 bases). Germline CDR1 and CDR2: SNHLY and FYNNEI. Trimming removed 6 bases at V and 11 bases at J, with 10 bases between. The CDR3 spans 11 residues.